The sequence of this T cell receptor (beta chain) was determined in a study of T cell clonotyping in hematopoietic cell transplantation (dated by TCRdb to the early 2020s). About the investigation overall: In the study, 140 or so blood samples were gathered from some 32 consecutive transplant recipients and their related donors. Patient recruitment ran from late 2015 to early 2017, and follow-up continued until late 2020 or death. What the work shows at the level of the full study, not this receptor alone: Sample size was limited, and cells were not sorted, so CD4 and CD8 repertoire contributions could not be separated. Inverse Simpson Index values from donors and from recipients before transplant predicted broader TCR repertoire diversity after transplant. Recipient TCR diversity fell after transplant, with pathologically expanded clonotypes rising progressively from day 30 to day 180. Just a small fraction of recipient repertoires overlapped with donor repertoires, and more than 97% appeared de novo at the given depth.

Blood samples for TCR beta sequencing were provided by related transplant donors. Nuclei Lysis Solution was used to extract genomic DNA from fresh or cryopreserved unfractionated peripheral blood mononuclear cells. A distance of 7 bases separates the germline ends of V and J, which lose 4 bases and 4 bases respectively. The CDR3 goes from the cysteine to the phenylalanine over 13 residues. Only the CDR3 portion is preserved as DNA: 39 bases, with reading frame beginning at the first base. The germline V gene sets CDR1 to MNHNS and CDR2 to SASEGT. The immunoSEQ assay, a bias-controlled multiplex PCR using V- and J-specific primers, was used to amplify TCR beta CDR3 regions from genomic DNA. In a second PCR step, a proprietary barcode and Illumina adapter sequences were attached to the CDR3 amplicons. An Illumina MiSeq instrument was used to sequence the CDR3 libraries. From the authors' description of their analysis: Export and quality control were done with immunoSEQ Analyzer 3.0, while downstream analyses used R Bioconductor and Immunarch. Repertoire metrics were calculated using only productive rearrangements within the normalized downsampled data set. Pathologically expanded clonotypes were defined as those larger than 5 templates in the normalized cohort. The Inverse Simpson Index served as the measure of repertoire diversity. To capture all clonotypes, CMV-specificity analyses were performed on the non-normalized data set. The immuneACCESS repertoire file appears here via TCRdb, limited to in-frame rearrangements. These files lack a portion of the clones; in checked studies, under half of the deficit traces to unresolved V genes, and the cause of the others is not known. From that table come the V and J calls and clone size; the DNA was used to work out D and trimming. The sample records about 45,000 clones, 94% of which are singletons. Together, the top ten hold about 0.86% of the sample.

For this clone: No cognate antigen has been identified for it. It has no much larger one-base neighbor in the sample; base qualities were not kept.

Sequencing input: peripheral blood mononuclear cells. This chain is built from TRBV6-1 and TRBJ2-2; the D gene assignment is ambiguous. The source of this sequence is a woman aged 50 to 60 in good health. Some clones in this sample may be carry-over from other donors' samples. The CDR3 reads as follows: CASSVTTTGELFF. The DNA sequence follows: TGTGCCAGCAGTGTTACTACCACCGGGGAGCTGTTTTTT.